The clone carrying this T cell receptor (beta chain) was seen a single time. This record comes from a study of Ad26.COV2.S vaccination and SARS-CoV-2 variants. Study at large: Recipients of Ad26.COV2.S got it intramuscularly, once or twice 56 days apart.

Profiled with immunoSEQ multiplex PCR; TCRdb holds only in-frame clones, not every one. The sample carries hundreds of thousands of clones, about nine tenths recorded once. As to treatment: 15 to 20 received Ad26.COV2.S at low or high dose, single or two shots; about 5 received placebo; per-sample allocation not given. Specimen acquisition occurred on day 63 following the initial vaccine or placebo injection. An adult of 18-55 years in Boston served as donor. Sequencing used peripheral blood, obtained in a trial of Ad26.COV2.S vaccine versus placebo. This receptor was identified in a person aged 18-65 years who received the Ad26.COV2.S COVID-19 vaccine or a placebo.

The CDR3 here is CASSHRTDSGELFF. The CDR3 nucleotides are TGTGCCAGCAGTCATAGGACTGATTCCGGGGAGCTGTTTTTT. The chain carries TRBV6-5 and TRBJ2-2, with a tentative D call TRBD2 (5 bases). The V end was cut by 5 bases, the J end by 6 bases, with 13 bases between. The germline gives CDR1 MNHEY, CDR2 SVGAGI. This CDR3 spans 14 amino acids.